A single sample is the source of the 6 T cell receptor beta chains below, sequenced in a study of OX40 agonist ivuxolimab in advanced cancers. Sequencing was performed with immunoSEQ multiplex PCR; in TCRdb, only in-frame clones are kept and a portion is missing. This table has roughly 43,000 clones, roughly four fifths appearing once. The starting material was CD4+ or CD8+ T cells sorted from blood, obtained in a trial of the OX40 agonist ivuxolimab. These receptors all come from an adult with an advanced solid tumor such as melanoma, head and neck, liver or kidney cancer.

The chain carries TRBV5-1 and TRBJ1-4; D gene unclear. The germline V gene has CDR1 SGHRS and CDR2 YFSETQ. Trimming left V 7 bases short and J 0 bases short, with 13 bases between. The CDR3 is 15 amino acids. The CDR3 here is CASSPSQPTNEKLFF. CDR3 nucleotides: TGCGCCAGCTCCCCGTCCCAGCCAACTAATGAAAAACTGTTTTTT.

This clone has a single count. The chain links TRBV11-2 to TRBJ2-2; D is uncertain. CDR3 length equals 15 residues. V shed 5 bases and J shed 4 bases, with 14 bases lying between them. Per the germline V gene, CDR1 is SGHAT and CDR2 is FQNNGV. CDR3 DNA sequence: TGTGCCAGCAGCCATACCACTCGGATCACCGGGGAGCTGTTTTTT. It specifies CASSHTTRITGELFF.

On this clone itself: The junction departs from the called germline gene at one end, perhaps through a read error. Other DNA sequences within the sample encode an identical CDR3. The CDR3 bases are TGTGCCAGTTCACCGAGAACCAAGGATACCCAGTACTTC. This gives the protein CASSPRTKDTQYF. V gene TRBV18 combines with J gene TRBJ2-5; D is uncertain. Germline V CDR1 and CDR2: KGHSH, LQKENI. The CDR3 is 13 residues long.

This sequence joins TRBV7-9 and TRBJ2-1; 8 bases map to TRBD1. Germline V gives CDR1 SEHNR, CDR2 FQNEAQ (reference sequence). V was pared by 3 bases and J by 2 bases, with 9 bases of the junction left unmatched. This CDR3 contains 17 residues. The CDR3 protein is CASSFSGQGRTYNEQFF. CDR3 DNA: TGTGCCAGCAGCTTCTCCGGACAGGGAAGAACCTACAATGAGCAGTTCTTC.

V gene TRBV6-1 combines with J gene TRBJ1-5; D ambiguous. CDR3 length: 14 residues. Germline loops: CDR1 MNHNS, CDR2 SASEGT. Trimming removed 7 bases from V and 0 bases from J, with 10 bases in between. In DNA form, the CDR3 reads TGTGCCAGCACCGAGGGTAATAGCAATCAGCCCCAGCATTTT. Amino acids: CASTEGNSNQPQHF.

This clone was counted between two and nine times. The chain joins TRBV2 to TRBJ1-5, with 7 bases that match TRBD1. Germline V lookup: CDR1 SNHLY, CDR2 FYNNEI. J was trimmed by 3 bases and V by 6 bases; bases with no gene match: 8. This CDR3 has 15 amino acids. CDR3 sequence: CASRPTGLLNQPQHF. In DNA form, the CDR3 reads TGTGCCAGCAGACCGACAGGGCTGCTCAATCAGCCCCAGCATTTT.